The sample holds many counts of the clone carrying this T cell receptor beta chain. What it recognizes is unknown. This specimen belongs to a study of response to subunit inactivated influenza vaccine. The study's findings and limits: Seasonal influenza vaccination, on each occasion, was suggested by the authors to recruit few new T cells.

TCRdb reprocessed the RT-PCR reads with MiXCR, giving one entry per CDR3 protein. Among just over 300,000 distinct CDR3 sequences listed, around 22% were seen once. The CDR3 totals 15 residues. Germline loops: CDR1 SEHNR, CDR2 FQNEAQ (reference sequence). The germline V and J ends were trimmed by 6 bases and 0 bases, with 13 bases remaining between them. The V gene is TRBV7-9, the J gene TRBJ2-3; TRBD1 is a possible D gene (6 bases). This sequence originates from a man aged 50 to 75 who received an inactivated influenza vaccine. The material sequenced was PBMCs from blood, taken 21 months after vaccination. This CDR3 is CASSPPTGSTDTQYF. CDR3 DNA sequence: TGTGCCAGCAGTCCACCCACAGGGAGCACAGATACGCAGTATTTT.